This TCR beta chain was sequenced during a study of blood T cell repertoires in COVID-19. The ends were cut back, 6 bases at V and 4 bases at J, with 18 bases in the middle. Germline V gives CDR1 MDHEN, CDR2 SYDVKM. The CDR3 extends over 15 amino acids. The table came from immunoSEQ multiplex PCR; TCRdb's copy has only in-frame clones and leaves some out. The data contain some 300,000 clones, around 90% of them singletons. This chain connects TRBV28 to TRBJ1-2, with D tentatively TRBD1 (6 bases). This clonotype originated in a man aged 70 or older with acute or convalescent COVID-19. The sample was peripheral blood. The CDR3 DNA is TGTGCCAGCAGAATCCTTGGGGGGGGGCTCTATGGCTACACCTTC. It yields the protein CASRILGGGLYGYTF.